This T cell receptor (beta chain) is drawn from a study of blood T cell repertoires in COVID-19. Study summary: Collection of acute and convalescent COVID-19 samples took place in the United States, Italy and Spain.

This clone was seen only a few times. Ages ranged from about 18 to 89 years, with residence in approximately 23 US areas. V gave up 2 bases and J gave up 2 bases, with 11 bases separating them. Germline loops: CDR1 SGHRS, CDR2 YFSETQ. CDR3 length: 14 residues. TCRdb's table, derived via immunoSEQ multiplex PCR, lists solely in-frame clones and lacks some. The profile shows about 200,000 clones, about 86% of them singletons. The receptor was derived from a middle-aged woman with acute COVID-19. Sequenced material: PBMCs or T cells enriched from blood (not recorded which). The chain recombines TRBV5-1 with TRBJ2-7; a possible D gene is TRBD1 (6 bases). The DNA for the CDR3 is TGCGCCAGCAGCTTAATGGACAGTACCTACGAGCAGTACTTC. It is translated as CASSLMDSTYEQYF.